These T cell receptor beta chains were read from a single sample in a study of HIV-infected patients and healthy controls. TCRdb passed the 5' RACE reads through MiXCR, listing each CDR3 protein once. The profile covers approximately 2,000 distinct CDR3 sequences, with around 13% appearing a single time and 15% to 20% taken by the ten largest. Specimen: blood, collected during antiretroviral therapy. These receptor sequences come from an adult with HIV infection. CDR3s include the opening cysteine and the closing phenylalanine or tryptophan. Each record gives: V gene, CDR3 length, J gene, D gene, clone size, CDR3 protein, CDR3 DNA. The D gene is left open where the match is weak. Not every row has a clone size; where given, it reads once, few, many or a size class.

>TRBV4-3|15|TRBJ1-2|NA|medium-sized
CASSQDGGRNYGYTF
TGCGCCAGCAGCCAAGACGGAGGCAGGAACTATGGCTACACCTTC
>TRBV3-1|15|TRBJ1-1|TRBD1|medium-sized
CASRGTAGRSTEAFF
TGTGCCAGCAGAGGGACAGCCGGTCGGTCCACTGAAGCTTTCTTT
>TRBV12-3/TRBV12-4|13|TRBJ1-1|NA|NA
CASSFQGRTEAFF
TGTGCCAGCAGTTTCCAGGGGCGGACTGAAGCTTTCTTT
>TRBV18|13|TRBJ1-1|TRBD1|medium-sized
CASSRQGNTEAFF
TGTGCCAGCTCACGACAGGGGAACACTGAAGCTTTCTTT
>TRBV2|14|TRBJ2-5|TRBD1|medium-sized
CASSSQGLKETQYF
TGTGCCAGCAGCTCACAGGGGCTGAAAGAGACCCAGTACTTC
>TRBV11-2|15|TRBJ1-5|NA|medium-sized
CASSPQSGQNQPQHF
TGTGCCAGCAGCCCACAATCGGGACAAAATCAGCCCCAGCATTTT
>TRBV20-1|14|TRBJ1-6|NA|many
CSARGGPLNSPLHF
TGCAGTGCTAGGGGCGGACCCTTAAATTCACCCCTCCACTTT
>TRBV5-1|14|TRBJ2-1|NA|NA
CASNIHGAYNEQFF
TGCGCCAGCAATATACATGGGGCATACAATGAGCAGTTCTTC
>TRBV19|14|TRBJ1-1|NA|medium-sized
CASSIARGNTEAFF
TGTGCCAGTAGTATAGCCAGGGGGAACACTGAAGCTTTCTTT
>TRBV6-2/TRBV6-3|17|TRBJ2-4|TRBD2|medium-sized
CASSYSMGLAGEDIQYF
TGTGCCAGCAGTTACTCGATGGGACTAGCGGGAGAAGACATTCAGTACTTC
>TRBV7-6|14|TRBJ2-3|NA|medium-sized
CASSLYPLTDTQYF
TGTGCCAGCAGCTTATACCCACTGACAGATACGCAGTATTTT
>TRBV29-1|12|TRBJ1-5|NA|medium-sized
CSVVESNQPQHF
TGCAGCGTTGTGGAGAGCAATCAGCCCCAGCATTTT
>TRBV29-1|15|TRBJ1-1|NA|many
CSVGNTPELATEAFF
TGCAGCGTTGGCAACACCCCAGAGTTGGCGACTGAAGCTTTCTTT
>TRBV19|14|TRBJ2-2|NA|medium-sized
CASQRDRYTGELFF
TGTGCCAGTCAACGAGACAGATACACCGGGGAGCTGTTTTTT
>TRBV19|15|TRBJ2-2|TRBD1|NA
CASENRGRNTGELFF
TGTGCCAGTGAGAACAGGGGCCGAAACACCGGGGAGCTGTTTTTT
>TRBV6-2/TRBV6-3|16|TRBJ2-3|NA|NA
CASSYSGQGWPDTQYF
TGTGCCAGCAGTTACTCGGGTCAGGGGTGGCCAGATACGCAGTATTTT
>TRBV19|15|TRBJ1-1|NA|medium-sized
CASSIDRALNTEAFF
TGTGCCAGTAGTATAGACAGGGCTTTGAACACTGAAGCTTTCTTT
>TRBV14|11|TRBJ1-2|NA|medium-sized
CASSQNYGYTF
TGTGCCAGCAGCCAAAACTATGGCTACACCTTC
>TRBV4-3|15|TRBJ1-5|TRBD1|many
CASSRTRQGDQPQHF
TGCGCCAGCAGCCGTACCCGACAGGGGGATCAGCCCCAGCATTTT
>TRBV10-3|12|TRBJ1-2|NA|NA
CAISEPRMGYTF
TGTGCCATCAGTGAGCCCCGGATGGGCTACACCTTC
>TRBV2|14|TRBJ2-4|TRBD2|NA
CASRAQTSGNIQYF
TGTGCCAGCAGGGCCCAAACTAGCGGAAACATTCAGTACTTC
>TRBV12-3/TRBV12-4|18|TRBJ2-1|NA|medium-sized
CASSFGPLLSRSYNEQFF
TGTGCCAGCAGTTTCGGACCACTCCTGAGCCGATCCTACAATGAGCAGTTCTTC
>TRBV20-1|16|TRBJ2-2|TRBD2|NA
CSASGLAGVNTGELFF
TGCAGTGCTAGTGGACTAGCGGGAGTGAACACCGGGGAGCTGTTTTTT
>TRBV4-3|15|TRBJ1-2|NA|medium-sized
CASSQEPDPFYGYTF
TGCGCCAGCAGCCAAGAGCCAGACCCATTCTATGGCTACACCTTC
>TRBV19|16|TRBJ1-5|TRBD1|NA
CASSMMGGGGNQPKHF
TGTGCAAGTAGTATGATGGGAGGGGGCGGCAATCAGCCCAAGCATTTT
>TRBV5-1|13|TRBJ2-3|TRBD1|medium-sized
CASRGTGTDTQYF
TGCGCCAGCAGGGGGACAGGGACAGATACGCAGTATTTT
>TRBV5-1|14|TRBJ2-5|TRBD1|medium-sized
CASSLQTGRETQYF
TGCGCCAGCAGCCTACAGACAGGGCGAGAGACCCAGTACTTC
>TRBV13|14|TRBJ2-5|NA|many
CASSFRVTPETQYF
TGTGCCAGCAGCTTTCGAGTCACTCCCGAGACCCAGTACTTC
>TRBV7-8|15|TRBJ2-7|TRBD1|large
CASSLEGTGGDEQYF
TGTGCCAGCAGCTTAGAAGGGACAGGGGGGGACGAGCAGTACTTC
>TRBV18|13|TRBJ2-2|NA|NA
CASSQGSTGELFF
TGTGCCAGCTCACAGGGGAGCACCGGGGAGCTGTTTTTT
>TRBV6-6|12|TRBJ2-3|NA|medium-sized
CAAGPEGDTQYF
TGTGCCGCGGGTCCGGAGGGGGATACGCAGTATTTT
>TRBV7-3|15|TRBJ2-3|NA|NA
CASSFGGGYTDTQYF
TGTGCCAGCAGCTTCGGTGGCGGCTACACAGATACGCAGTATTTT
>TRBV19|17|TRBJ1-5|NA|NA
CASARAARGYSNQPKHF
TGTGCCAGCGCCCGCGCAGCCAGGGGCTATAGCAATCAGCCCAAGCATTTT
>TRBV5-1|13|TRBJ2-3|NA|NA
CASRVTWTDTQYF
TGCGCCAGCAGGGTGACATGGACAGATACGCAGTATTTT
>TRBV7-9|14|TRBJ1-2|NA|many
CASSLQGRFYGYTF
TGTGCCAGCAGCTTACAGGGACGGTTCTATGGCTACACCTTC
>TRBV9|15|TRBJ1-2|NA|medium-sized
CASSVDPGPNYGYTF
TGTGCCAGCAGCGTAGACCCAGGCCCCAACTATGGCTACACCTTC
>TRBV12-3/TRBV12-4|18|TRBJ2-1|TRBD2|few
CASSSGTSGRRYYNEQFF
TGTGCCAGCAGTTCCGGGACTAGCGGGCGCCGGTACTACAATGAGCAGTTCTTC
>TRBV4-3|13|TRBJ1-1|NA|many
CASSQGMATEAFF
TGCGCCAGCAGCCAAGGAATGGCCACTGAAGCTTTCTTT
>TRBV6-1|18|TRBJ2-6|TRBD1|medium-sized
CASSEGGQGASGANVLTF
TGTGCCAGCAGTGAGGGCGGACAGGGGGCATCTGGGGCCAACGTCCTGACTTTC
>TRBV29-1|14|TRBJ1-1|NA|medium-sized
CSGGARGVGTEAFF
TGCAGCGGTGGGGCCAGGGGAGTCGGAACTGAAGCTTTCTTT
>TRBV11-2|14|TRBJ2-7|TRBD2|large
CASSSIAGTYEQYF
TGTGCCAGCAGCTCCATAGCGGGGACCTACGAGCAGTACTTC
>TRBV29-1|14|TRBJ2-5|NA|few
CSVAYPARQETQYF
TGCAGCGTTGCGTACCCGGCGAGACAAGAGACCCAGTACTTC
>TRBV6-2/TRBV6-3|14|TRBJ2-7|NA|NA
CASSYFGPQYEQYF
TGTGCCAGCAGTTACTTCGGGCCCCAATACGAGCAGTACTTC
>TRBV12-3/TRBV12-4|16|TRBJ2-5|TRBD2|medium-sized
CASTGGLADSQETQYF
TGTGCCAGCACCGGAGGACTAGCGGACTCTCAAGAGACCCAGTACTTC
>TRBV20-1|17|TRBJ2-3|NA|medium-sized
CSAEANPGLGKTDTQYF
TGCAGTGCCGAAGCCAACCCCGGCCTAGGGAAGACAGATACGCAGTATTTT
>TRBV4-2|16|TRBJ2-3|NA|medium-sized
CASSPLRTSSTDTQYF
TGTGCCAGCAGCCCCCTCCGAACTTCAAGCACAGATACGCAGTATTTT
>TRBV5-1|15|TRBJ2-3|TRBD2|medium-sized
CASSLGIAGEDTQYF
TGCGCCAGCAGCTTGGGGATAGCGGGAGAAGATACGCAGTATTTT
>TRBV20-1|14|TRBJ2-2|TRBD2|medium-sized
CSAWTSGNTGELFF
TGCAGTGCTTGGACTAGCGGGAACACCGGGGAGCTGTTTTTT
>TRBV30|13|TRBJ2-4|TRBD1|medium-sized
CAWDLRDSGIQYF
TGTGCCTGGGACCTCCGGGACAGCGGCATTCAGTACTTC
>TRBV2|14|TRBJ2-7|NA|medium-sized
CASSGSGESYEQYF
TGTGCCAGCAGTGGTTCCGGGGAAAGTTACGAGCAGTACTTC
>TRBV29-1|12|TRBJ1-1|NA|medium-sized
CSVSKGDTEAFF
TGCAGCGTTTCGAAGGGGGACACTGAAGCTTTCTTT
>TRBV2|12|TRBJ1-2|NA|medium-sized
CASSRPVFYYTF
TGTGCCAGCAGTCGTCCAGTTTTTTACTACACCTTC
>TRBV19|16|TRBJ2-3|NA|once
CSSSFPSSAGTDTQYF
TGTTCCAGTAGTTTTCCCTCTAGCGCCGGCACAGATACGCAGTATTTT